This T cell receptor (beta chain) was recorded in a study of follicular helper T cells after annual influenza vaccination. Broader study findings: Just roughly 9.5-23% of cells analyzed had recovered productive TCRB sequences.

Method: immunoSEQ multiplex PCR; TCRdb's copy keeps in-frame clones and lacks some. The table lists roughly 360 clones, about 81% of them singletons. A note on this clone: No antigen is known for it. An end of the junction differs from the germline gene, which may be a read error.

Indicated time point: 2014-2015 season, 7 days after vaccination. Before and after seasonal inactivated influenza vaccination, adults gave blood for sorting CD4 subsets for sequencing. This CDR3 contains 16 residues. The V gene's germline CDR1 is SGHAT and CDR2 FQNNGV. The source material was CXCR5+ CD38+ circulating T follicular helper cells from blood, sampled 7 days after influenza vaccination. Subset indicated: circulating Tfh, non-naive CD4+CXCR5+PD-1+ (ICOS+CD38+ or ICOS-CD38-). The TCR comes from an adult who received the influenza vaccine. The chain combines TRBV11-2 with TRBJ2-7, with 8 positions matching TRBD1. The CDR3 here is CASSVDSDRGRYEQYF. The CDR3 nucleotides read TGTGCCAGCAGCGTAGACTCTGACAGGGGCAGGTACGAGCAGTACTTC.